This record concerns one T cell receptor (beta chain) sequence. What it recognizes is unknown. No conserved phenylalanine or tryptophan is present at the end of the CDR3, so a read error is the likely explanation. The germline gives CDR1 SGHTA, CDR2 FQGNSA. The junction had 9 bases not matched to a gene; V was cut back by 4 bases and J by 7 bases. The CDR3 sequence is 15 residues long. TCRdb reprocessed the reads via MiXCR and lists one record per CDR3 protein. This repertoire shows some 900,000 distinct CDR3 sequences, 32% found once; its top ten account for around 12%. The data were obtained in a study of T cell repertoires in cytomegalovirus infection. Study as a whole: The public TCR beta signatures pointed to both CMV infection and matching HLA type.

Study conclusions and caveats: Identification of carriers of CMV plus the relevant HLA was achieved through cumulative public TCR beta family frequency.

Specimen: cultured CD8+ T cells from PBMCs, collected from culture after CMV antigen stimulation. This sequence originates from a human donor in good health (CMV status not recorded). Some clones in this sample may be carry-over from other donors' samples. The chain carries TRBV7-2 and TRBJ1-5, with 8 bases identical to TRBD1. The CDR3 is CASSSRATGGQPQHC. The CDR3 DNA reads TGTGCCAGCAGCTCGAGGGCCACAGGGGGACAGCCCCAGCATTGT.